The 5 T cell receptor beta chains reported below all come from one sample, sequenced in a study of blood T cell repertoires in COVID-19. Here immunoSEQ multiplex PCR was the method, and the copy in TCRdb shows in-frame clones only, minus some. Among 300,000 to 400,000 clones listed, about 90% were seen once. Input material: peripheral blood. Source of these receptors: a woman between 18 and 29 years old who had recovered from COVID-19.

The chain recombines TRBV11-3 with TRBJ1-2, with a weak D call TRBD1 (5 bases). Germline V gene sequence: CDR1 SGHNT, CDR2 YENEEA. The CDR3 sequence is 13 residues long. V lost 5 bases and J lost 6, with 13 bases in between. The CDR3 loop is CASSRGTVDGYTF. The CDR3 DNA follows: TGTGCCAGCAGCCGCGGGACGGTGGATGGCTACACCTTC. The full variable domain, completed using reference TRBV11-3 and TRBJ1-2, is EAGVVQSPRYKIIEKKQPVAFWCNPISGHNTLYWYLQNLGQGPELLIRYENEEAVDDSQLPKDRFSAERLKGVDSTLKIQPAELGDSAVYLCASSRGTVDGYTFGSGTRLTVV.

The chain uses TRBV9 and TRBJ2-1; 9 nucleotides agree with TRBD2. V lost 1 base, J lost 5 bases, and 10 bases stayed unmatched. The CDR3 has 17 amino acids. CDR1 is SGDLS, CDR2 YYNGEE, per germline. The CDR3 is CASSVSIAGERNNEQFF. The CDR3 nucleotides are TGTGCCAGCAGCGTATCGATAGCGGGAGAGAGGAACAATGAGCAGTTCTTC.

The chain employs TRBV30 and TRBJ2-3; 8 nucleotides line up with TRBD2. This CDR3 is built from 15 residues. The germline V gene has CDR1 GTSNPN and CDR2 SVGIG (reference sequence). V shed 6 bases, J shed 7 bases, and the junction held 15 bases outside the gene matches. CDR3 sequence: CACTELAVNLHTQYF. Written as DNA, the CDR3 is TGTGCCTGTACTGAACTAGCGGTCAATTTGCATACGCAGTATTTT.

This rearrangement joins TRBV9 to TRBJ2-2, with 7 positions matching TRBD1. V was clipped by 3 bases and J by 4 bases; unmatched bases: 3. The CDR3 consists of 14 residues. Germline V gives CDR1 SGDLS, CDR2 YYNGEE. CDR3 DNA: TGTGCCAGCAGCGGACAGGGCGGCACCGGGGAGCTGTTTTTT. This encodes CASSGQGGTGELFF. The variable domain in full, with the rest retrieved from reference TRBV9 and TRBJ2-2, is DSGVTQTPKHLITATGQRVTLRCSPRSGDLSVYWYQQSLDQGLQFLIQYYNGEERAKGNILERFSAQQFPDLHSELNLSSLELGDSALYFCASSGQGGTGELFFGEGSRLTVL.

The V call is TRBV10-3, the J call TRBJ1-2, with 7 bases lining up with TRBD1. From germline, CDR1 is ENHRY and CDR2 SYGVKD. Germline trimming cut 7 bases from V and 8 bases from J; bases unmatched to any gene: 4. CDR3 size: 11 residues. CDR3 amino acids: CAINTGVGYTF. In DNA, the CDR3 is TGTGCCATCAATACAGGGGTCGGCTACACCTTC.